This TCR beta chain was observed in a study of T cell repertoires in cytomegalovirus infection. Whole-study context: An indication of both CMV infection and matching HLA type came from public TCR beta signatures. Overall study results and limits: Clonotype analysis showed dominance of the ex vivo response by HLA-C-restricted CMV-specific TCR beta clonotypes.

The V end was cut by 4 bases, the J end by 4 bases, with 7 bases between. The CDR3 has 11 residues. In germline, CDR1 is SQVTM, CDR2 ANQGSEA. On this clonotype: Antigen specificity is unknown.

TCRdb called the reads again in MiXCR, with one record for every CDR3 protein. Of under 350,000 distinct CDR3 sequences in the sample, roughly a tenth are singletons; the top ten hold over 2.5%. The J gene is TRBJ1-2, the V gene TRBV29-1; the D gene is possibly TRBD1 (6 bases). The sequenced sample consisted of PBMCs. The clonotype originates from a human donor in good health (CMV status not recorded). Some clones in this sample may be carry-over from other donors' samples. The CDR3 DNA follows: TGCAGCGTTGGAGGGGGCTATGGCTACACCTTC. Encoded protein: CSVGGGYGYTF. Full variable domain (missing parts from reference TRBV29-1 and TRBJ1-2): SAVISQKPSRDICQRGTSLTIQCQVDSQVTMMFWYRQQPGQSLTLIATANQGSEATYESGFVIDKFPISRPNLTFSTLTVSNMSPEDSSIYLCSVGGGYGYTFGSGTRLTVV.